This is a list of T cell receptor beta chains from one sample in a study of blood T cell repertoires in COVID-19. Clones were read by immunoSEQ multiplex PCR, and TCRdb kept only the in-frame ones, dropping some. Of roughly 120,000 clones detected, approximately 87% appear once; the ten largest clones hold approximately 8%. Source material: peripheral blood. The receptors originated from a man between 70 and 80 years old who had recovered from COVID-19. The CDR3 runs from the conserved cysteine through the conserved F or W. D genes are given only for firm matches. A clone size is listed for some rows: how often the clone was seen (once, few, many), or a class if it is expanded.

TRBJ1-2 TRBV3-1/TRBV3-2 15 TRBD1 - CASSIQGVGNYGYTF TGTGCCAGCAGTATACAGGGGGTGGGAAACTATGGCTACACCTTC
TRBJ1-6 TRBV19 15 - - CASSPQVITHSPLHF TGTGCCAGTAGTCCCCAGGTGATTACCCATTCACCCCTCCACTTT
TRBJ2-2 TRBV23-1 14 - - CASSVGGPTGELFF TGCGCCAGCAGCGTGGGGGGACCCACCGGGGAGCTGTTTTTT
TRBJ2-7 TRBV30 14 - - CAWKTGSLSGEQYF TGTGCCTGGAAGACGGGGAGTCTGTCGGGCGAGCAGTACTTC
TRBJ2-1 TRBV21-1 11 - - CASSKGGLQFF TGTGCCAGCAGCAAAGGTGGCTTGCAGTTCTTC
TRBJ2-1 TRBV5-1 18 TRBD1 - CASSLAGTGKGSYNEQFF TGCGCCAGCAGCTTGGCCGGGACAGGGAAGGGCTCCTACAATGAGCAGTTCTTC
TRBJ1-1 TRBV5-1 12 TRBD1 - CASSQGDTEAFF TGCGCCAGCAGCCAGGGGGACACTGAAGCTTTCTTT
TRBJ1-2 TRBV6-6 14 - - CASSRDTRGNGYTF TGTGCCAGCAGCCGGGACACTAGGGGGAATGGCTACACCTTC
TRBJ2-5 TRBV9 18 - - CASSGGGVLGQKKETQYF TGTGCCAGCAGCGGAGGGGGTGTTCTCGGACAGAAGAAAGAGACCCAGTACTTC
TRBJ1-5 TRBV28 14 - few CASTADRDNQPQHF TGTGCCAGCACCGCGGACCGGGACAATCAGCCCCAGCATTTT